This T cell receptor (beta chain) is drawn from a study of blood T cell repertoires in COVID-19. As for the study in general: Spain, Italy and the United States supplied samples that represented acute and convalescent COVID-19. The analysed material was cDNA or gDNA that came from T cells, B-cell-depleted T cells, or PBMCs.

Germline CDR1 reads SNHLY; CDR2 reads FYNNEI. Trimming took 1 base from V and 8 from J, leaving 14 bases between them. This CDR3 is 15 amino acids long. The authors' processing: Scientists estimated how many nucleated cells there were by amplifying reference gene primers. Produced via immunoSEQ multiplex PCR; TCRdb's table is partial and in-frame only. D and trimming were read from the DNA, whereas the V and J calls and clone size are those reported in that table. The sample carries around 280,000 clones, roughly 90% recorded once. A Seattle source enrolled patients during active infection and followed them longitudinally.

The clonotype originates from a woman in her 30s with COVID-19, enrolled during active disease. The chain couples TRBV2 to TRBJ1-4; the D gene is possibly TRBD1 (6 bases). Sequences were obtained from peripheral blood. CDR3 bases: TGTGCCAGCAGTGAAGGGGGGCAGAGAGCCGAAAAACTGTTTTTT. As protein: CASSEGGQRAEKLFF.